Presented here are 9 T cell receptor beta chains from one specimen sequenced in a study of PD-1 blockade in classical Hodgkin lymphoma. Time point here: cycle 4 day 1 (C4D1), after five to seven weeks of nivolumab. Brentuximab vedotin exposure varied among the patients, all of whom had relapsed after autologous stem cell transplantation. Using immunoSEQ multiplex PCR, the repertoire was profiled, and TCRdb retains in-frame clones only, with some absent. Found here are more than 85,000 clones, over 85% of them singletons; the top ten hold roughly 19%. Sample: peripheral blood mononuclear cells (PBMCs), taken before the fourth cycle of nivolumab. These receptors were collected from a human donor with classical Hodgkin lymphoma.

This chain joins TRBV6-6 and TRBJ2-6; no firm D call. The CDR3 is 15 residues long. V lost 6 bases and J 4 bases, leaving 13 bases between the germline ends. Per germline, CDR1 MNHNY and CDR2 SVGAGI (reference sequence). The CDR3 coding sequence is TGTGCCAGCAGCATCAGTGTCTCCGGGGCCAACGTCCTGACTTTC. It is translated as CASSISVSGANVLTF.

The J gene is TRBJ2-5, the V gene TRBV2; D possibly corresponds to TRBD2 (6 bases). Germline CDR1 SNHLY, CDR2 FYNNEI. V gave up 2 bases and J gave up 5 bases, with 15 bases separating them. This CDR3 region has 15 residues. The CDR3 region is CASSEQDYQGETQYF. Here the CDR3 DNA reads TGTGCCAGCAGTGAACAGGACTACCAAGGGGAGACCCAGTACTTC.

The gene calls are TRBV4-1 and TRBJ2-3; 10 bases match TRBD1. The CDR3 length is 16 residues. Germline V gene sequence: CDR1 MGHRA, CDR2 YSYEKL. With 3 bases clipped from V and 2 bases from J, the junction kept 5 bases outside the gene matches. DNA for the CDR3: TGCGCCAGCAGCCAGAGGGACAGGGGAATCACAGATACGCAGTATTTT. Protein sequence: CASSQRDRGITDTQYF.

The chain carries TRBV30 and TRBJ2-2, with D perhaps TRBD1 (6 bases). The CDR3 totals 13 residues. Germline V CDR1 and CDR2: GTSNPN, SVGIG (reference sequence). The V end lost 1 base, the J end lost 4 bases, and 7 bases lay between the germline ends. CDR3 nucleotides: TGTGCCTGGAGTGGAGGGGGCACCGGGGAGCTGTTTTTT. This translates into CAWSGGGTGELFF.

The chain recombines TRBV9 with TRBJ2-7; D call uncertain. Germline values: CDR1 SGDLS, CDR2 YYNGEE. Between the trimmed V and J ends, which lost 6 bases and 7 bases, there was a span of 14 bases. The length of the CDR3 is 12 residues. The CDR3 nucleotides read TGTGCCAGCAAGAACTGGGTGCGAGAGCAGTACTTC. This translates into CASKNWVREQYF.

The chain couples TRBV27 to TRBJ1-5, with D uncertain. The V gene lost 6 bases and the J gene lost 1 base, with 10 bases spanning the gap. CDR1 and CDR2 (germline): MNHEY, SMNVEV (reference sequence). This CDR3 region has 14 residues. As DNA, the CDR3 is TGTGCCAGCAGCCTCGAACAGAGCAATCAGCCCCAGCATTTT. This codes for CASSLEQSNQPQHF.

A note on this clone: Germline is not matched at one junction end, which may reflect a read error. The rearrangement uses TRBV19 and TRBJ2-7, with D uncertain. The germline CDR1 and CDR2 sequences are LNHDA and SQIVND (reference sequence). This CDR3 has 13 amino acids. In nucleotides, the CDR3 is TGTGCCAGCAGTATAGGCCACGGCTACGAGCAGTACTTC. This sequence encodes CASSIGHGYEQYF.

This clone is a singleton in its sample. This rearrangement joins TRBV11-2 to TRBJ2-1; 7 bases are a match to TRBD2. The CDR3 totals 14 residues. Germline values: CDR1 SGHAT, CDR2 FQNNGV. V gave up 3 bases and J gave up 5 bases; unmatched junction bases: 4. CDR3 region: CASSFTSANNEQFF. The CDR3 bases are TGTGCCAGCAGCTTTACTAGCGCGAACAATGAGCAGTTCTTC.

The chain links TRBV10-2 to TRBJ2-3; tentatively, D is TRBD1 (5 bases). The CDR3 totals 14 residues. V was pared by 3 bases and J by 3 bases, with 10 bases between. Germline CDR1 is WSHSY and CDR2 is SAAADI. The CDR3 DNA sequence: TGCGCCAGCAGTGACCTGGGGCAGACAGATACGCAGTATTTT. Its protein product is CASSDLGQTDTQYF.